This TCR beta chain was recovered during a study of cytomegalovirus exposure and HLA in healthy donors (dated by TCRdb to 2015 to 2018). Background for the entire study: According to an earlier analysis of several hundred of the donors, roughly 180 million T cells yielded roughly 100 million unique TCR beta sequences and 276 Gb of sequence data. About 280 gigabases of sequencing data and about 92 million unique TCR sequences made up an early release that covered some 640 HLA-typed donors. Of the approximately 400 genotyped donors, roughly 80% were placed in the genetic ancestry cluster associated with self-reported Caucasian donors. The study was designed to test whether signatures of past pathogen exposure could be identified by cataloging public T cell receptors. The T cell repertoires of 670 or so subjects were profiled by immunosequencing and related to cytomegalovirus serostatus. A separate validation cohort of about 110 different subjects was used in addition to the 666-subject first cohort. The study combined high-throughput TCR immunosequencing, statistical association of individual TCRs with disease status, and machine learning to predict cytomegalovirus infection status. A later analysis re-examined previously published TCR beta repertoires from around 670 donors and added high-resolution HLA genotyping to investigate patterns of TCR occurrence. Rather than using new phenotypic data, the later analysis identified candidate immune exposures from TCR beta sequences and from how often those sequences occurred across donors. In an earlier analysis of over 550 of the donors, high-throughput TCR beta sequencing was used to judge whether each TCR beta V gene segment behaved as functional or pseudogenic. Donor age, sex, ethnicity and CMV serostatus were compiled alongside the repertoire data. A later genetic analysis used genome-wide SNP genotypes for 398 of the 666 donors, treating that subset as a discovery cohort. All discovery cohort repertoires had been generated on a single sequencing platform. Both class I and class II loci were covered by HLA typing, at four-digit resolution. The number of donors typed differed by locus, with roughly 620-630 for A, B, C, DRB1 and DQB1, about 500 for DQA1, 600 to 610 for DPA1, and approximately 470 for DPB1. Because of strong linkage in the cohort, four to six DR-DQ haplotypes were treated as single units for association and clustering. Across under 500 genotyped donors of the cohort, an average of about 240,000 unique TCR beta nucleotide sequences per donor were sequenced, and 15% to 20% of those sequences were non-productive.

The germline V gene yields MGHDK for CDR1 and SYGVNS for CDR2. V is cut by 4 bases and J by 5 bases, and the space between the germline ends is 12 bases. The CDR3 spans 14 residues, from the cysteine through the phenylalanine. Just CDR3 DNA is preserved here, 42 bases in frame from base 1. The cohort was made up of 500 to 850 healthy bone marrow donors. All cohort members were sampled while nominally healthy, although unrecorded immune exposures were likely present. The donor tested CMV seronegative and was one of the 352 seronegative cohort members. A peripheral blood sample was collected from each donor, and TCR beta sequencing was performed on peripheral blood mononuclear cells. The Qiagen DNeasy Blood Extraction Kit was used to extract genomic DNA from the blood cell samples. Preparation of the library involved the immunoSEQ multiplex PCR assay. For the multiplex PCR, a mixture combining 60 forward primers for TCR Vbeta segments and 13 reverse primers for TCR Jbeta segments was used. The CDR3 region of rearranged TCR beta genes was amplified from genomic DNA by a multiplex PCR assay. Amplified TCR beta libraries were sequenced as 87-base-pair reads on the Illumina HiSeq System. In the source study's methods: Across the 640 or so repertoires, a later analysis counted some 80 million unique TCR beta chains, 9.5 million to 13 million of which were shared by at least two donors. A nearest-neighbor algorithm error-corrected the raw reads and collapsed the reads into unique sequences, merging closely related sequences to remove PCR and sequencing errors. Alignment of CDR3 sequences to IMGT reference sequences was used to assign V, D and J gene segments. For a sequence to be retained, a match of at least six nucleotides was required to both a V gene segment and a J gene segment. Rearrangements were called productive when the CDR3 lacked stop codons and stayed in frame with V and J; all others were non-productive. CDR3 was defined by IMGT convention, running from the second conserved V-encoded cysteine to the conserved J-encoded phenylalanine. The earlier analysis of around 640 of the donors excluded sequences that lacked an unambiguous match to a single V gene segment. An earlier analysis of 587 of the donors classified V segments as functional when productive rearrangements were above 56.7% and as segregating when the standard deviation between donors was above 5%. To diagnose cytomegalovirus status from the catalog of TCR beta chain sequences, a statistical classification framework was built. In a later analysis, V and J genes were assigned by comparing TCR nucleotide sequences against IMGT/GENE-DB human TR gene sequences. A later analysis assigned CDR3 sequences and most-parsimonious VDJ recombination scenarios with the TCRdist pipeline. In a later analysis, each TCR beta chain was defined by its CDR3 amino acid sequence together with its V-gene family, and reads without a unique V-gene family were excluded. A later analysis removed roughly 590 highly shared, low-generation-probability nucleotide sequences to deal with suspected cross-contamination and a sequencing artifact. For each public chain, a later analysis derived a clonal expansion index from normalized ranks of inferred template counts within each repertoire. Generation probabilities in a later analysis came from a VDJ recombination model fitted to out-of-frame rearrangements, and those results were checked against IGoR. In a later analysis, hypergeometric tests were used to score TCR-TCR, TCR-HLA and TCR-CMV co-occurrence, with a repertoire-size bias correction applied to TCR pairs. A later analysis estimated false discovery rates by permuting HLA or CMV assignments 20 times. In a later analysis, co-occurring TCRs were grouped using DBSCAN, and TCRdist sequence similarity was added for clustering within HLA-allele-positive subsets. Co-occurrence clustering excluded repertoires with fewer than 30,000 or more than 120,000 public chains, plus five with anomalous nucleotide sharing. Imported from immuneACCESS, the table was reduced by TCRdb to in-frame sequences with V and J called. These copies leave out some clones; in studies compared against another copy, an unresolved V gene accounts for under half, and the cause of the remainder is not known. V, J and clone size reflect that table, while D and trimming were determined from the DNA. The sample yields 130,000 or so clones; approximately 80% were counted once. The ten largest make up 0.8% to 0.95% of the sample.

The paper as a whole reports these results and caveats: Because HLA typing was unavailable for some donors at each locus, only the typed subset was used in association tests. The study gave a list of more than 150 TCR beta chains associated with cytomegalovirus. Assigning TCR associations to individual alleles was difficult when HLA alleles, especially DR and DQ, strongly co-occurred. In a later analysis, HLA-associated TCR beta chains showed more clonal expansion and lower generation probabilities than non-associated chains that were equally common. Some IMGT-functional V segments, including TRBV6-2 and TRBV6-3, could not be distinguished by the 87-base-pair reads and were therefore excluded. Most TCR sequences were seen in very few donors, while some public TCRs were found in many individuals. Cytomegalovirus status was reported to be diagnosed by the classifier with high specificity and sensitivity in both the original and validation cohorts. Specific HLA alleles were associated with 15,000 to 20,000 TCR beta sequences at a false discovery rate of 0.05 in a later analysis. A few of the identified cytomegalovirus-associated TCR beta chains were confirmed in vitro to be specific for cytomegalovirus antigens. The authors suggested that the approach could potentially be extended to other disease states and immunological phenotypes. In a later analysis, the rate of TCR association differed among HLA loci, with DRB1 alleles having the most associated TCRs and HLA-C alleles having the fewest. For the cohort, immune exposure information was limited to CMV serostatus. The earlier analysis of 587 of the donors excluded roughly 16 rarely observed V segments, including chromosome 9 orphons, because counts were too low. A further reported finding was that TCR beta sequences accurately predicted the HLA-A and HLA-B alleles for most subjects in the first cohort. A group of highly shared sequence variants was considered likely to be a technical artifact of the sequencing pipeline. A later genetic analysis reported fewer N-insertions in productive TCRs among donors in an Asian-associated ancestry cluster than the roughly 670-donor mean. An association between a missense DCLRE1C variant and V-gene and J-gene trimming of TCR beta chains was found in a later genetic analysis and replicated in an independent cohort. In a later analysis, several top co-occurrence clusters were reported to appear linked to parvovirus B19, influenza, CMV and Epstein-Barr virus. Most CMV-associated TCR beta chains appeared to be HLA-restricted in a later analysis, and the HLA associations seemed to be driven largely by CMV exposure. Broadly in line with IMGT annotations, most TCR beta V segments showed up in productive rearrangements about 90% or about 30% of the time in an earlier analysis of approximately 640 of the donors. Linkage disequilibrium might explain the correlated functional status among segregating V segments, but an unknown experimental factor could not be ruled out. In this cohort, only TCR beta chains were sequenced, and detectable features were limited by the absence of alpha or paired-chain data. The presence/absence analyses assumed that sequencing depth was roughly uniform across donors, and that assumption may not be true.

This clone was seen a single time. It has no known antigen specificity. No base-level quality is on record; no much larger clone is a single base apart. The sequence was obtained from a woman aged 60 to 75 in good health and CMV-seronegative. The chain couples TRBV25-1 to TRBJ2-1, and the D gene may be TRBD2, 6 bases matching. Sequencing was performed on PBMCs. The nucleotide sequence reads TGTGCCAGCAGTGCTCGGGGGTGGAACAATGAGCAGTTCTTC. Translation gives CASSARGWNNEQFF.